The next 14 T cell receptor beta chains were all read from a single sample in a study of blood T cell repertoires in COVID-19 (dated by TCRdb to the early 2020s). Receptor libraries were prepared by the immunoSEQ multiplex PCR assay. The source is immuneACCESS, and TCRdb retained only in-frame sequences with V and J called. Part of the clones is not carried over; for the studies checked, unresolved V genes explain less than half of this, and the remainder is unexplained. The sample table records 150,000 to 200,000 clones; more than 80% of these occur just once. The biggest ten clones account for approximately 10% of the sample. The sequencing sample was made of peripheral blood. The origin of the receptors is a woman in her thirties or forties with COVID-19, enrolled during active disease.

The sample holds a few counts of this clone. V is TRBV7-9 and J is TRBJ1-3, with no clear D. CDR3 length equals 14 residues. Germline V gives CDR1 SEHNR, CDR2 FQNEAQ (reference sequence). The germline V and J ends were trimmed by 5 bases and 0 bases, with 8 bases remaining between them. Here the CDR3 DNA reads TGTGCCAGCAGCCTTACAAGCTCTGGAAACACCATATATTTT. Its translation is CASSLTSSGNTIYF.

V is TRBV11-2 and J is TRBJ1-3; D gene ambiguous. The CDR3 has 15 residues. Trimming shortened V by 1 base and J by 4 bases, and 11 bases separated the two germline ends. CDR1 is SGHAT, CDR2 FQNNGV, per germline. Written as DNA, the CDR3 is TGTGCCAGCAGCTTAGCTCTGAGAATGGGAAACACCATATATTTT. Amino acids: CASSLALRMGNTIYF.

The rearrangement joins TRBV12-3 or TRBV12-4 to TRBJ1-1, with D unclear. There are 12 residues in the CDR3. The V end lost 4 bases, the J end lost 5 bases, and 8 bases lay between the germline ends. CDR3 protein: CASSSLFTEAFF. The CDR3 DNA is TGTGCCAGCAGTTCCCTGTTTACTGAAGCTTTCTTT.

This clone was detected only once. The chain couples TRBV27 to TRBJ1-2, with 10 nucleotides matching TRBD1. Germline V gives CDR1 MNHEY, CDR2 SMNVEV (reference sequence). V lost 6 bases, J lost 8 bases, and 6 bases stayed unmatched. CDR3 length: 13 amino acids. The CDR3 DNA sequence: TGTGCCAGCAGGGACAGGGGGAGGGAGGGCTACACCTTC. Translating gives CASRDRGREGYTF.

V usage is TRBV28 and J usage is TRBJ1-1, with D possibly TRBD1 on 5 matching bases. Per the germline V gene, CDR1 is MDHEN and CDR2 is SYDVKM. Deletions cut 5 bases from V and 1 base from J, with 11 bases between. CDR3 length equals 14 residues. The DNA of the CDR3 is TGTGCCAGCAGTCCGGACACTCCGAACACTGAAGCTTTCTTT. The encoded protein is CASSPDTPNTEAFF.

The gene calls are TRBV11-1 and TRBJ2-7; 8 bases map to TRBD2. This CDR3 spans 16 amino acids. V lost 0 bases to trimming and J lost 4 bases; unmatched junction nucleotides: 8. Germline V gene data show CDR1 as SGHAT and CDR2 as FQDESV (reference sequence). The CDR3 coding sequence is TGTGCCAGCAGCTTAGCCCCCAGCGGGAGCATGTACGAGCAGTACTTC. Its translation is CASSLAPSGSMYEQYF. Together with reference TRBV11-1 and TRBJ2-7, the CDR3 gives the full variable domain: EAEVAQSPRYKITEKSQAVAFWCDPISGHATLYWYRQILGQGPELLVQFQDESVVDDSQLPKDRFSAERLKGVDSTLKIQPAELGDSAMYLCASSLAPSGSMYEQYFGPGTRLTVT.

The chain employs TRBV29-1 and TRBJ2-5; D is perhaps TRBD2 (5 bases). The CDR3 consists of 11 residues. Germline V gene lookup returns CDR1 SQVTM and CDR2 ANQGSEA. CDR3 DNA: TGCAGAGACCAGAGGGAGGAGACCCAGTACTTC. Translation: CRDQREETQYF.

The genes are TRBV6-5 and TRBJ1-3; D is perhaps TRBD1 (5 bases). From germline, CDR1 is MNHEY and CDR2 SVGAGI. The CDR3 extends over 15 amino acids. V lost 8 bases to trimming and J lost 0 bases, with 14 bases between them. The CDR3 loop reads CASRRDGFSGNTIYF. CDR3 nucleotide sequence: TGTGCCAGCCGGCGGGACGGATTCTCTGGAAACACCATATATTTT.

The DNA for the CDR3 is TGTGCCAGCAGCCCACCGGGACTAGGGAATGAGCAGTTCTTC. It translates to CASSPPGLGNEQFF. The genes are TRBV7-3 and TRBJ2-1, with 8 bases aligning to TRBD2. V gave up 5 bases and J gave up 7 bases; unmatched junction bases: 7. The CDR3 totals 14 residues. Germline V gene sequence: CDR1 SGHTA, CDR2 FQGTGA. Based on the CDR3 plus reference TRBV7-3 and TRBJ2-1, the full variable domain is GAGVSQTPSNKVTEKGKYVELRCDPISGHTALYWYRQSLGQGPEFLIYFQGTGAADDSGLPNDRFFAVRPEGSVSTLKIQRTERGDSAVYLCASSPPGLGNEQFFGPGTRLTVL.

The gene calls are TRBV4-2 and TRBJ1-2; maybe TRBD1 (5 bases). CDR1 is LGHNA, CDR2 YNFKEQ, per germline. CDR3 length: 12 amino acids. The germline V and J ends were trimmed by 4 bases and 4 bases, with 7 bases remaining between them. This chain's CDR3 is CASSLQGYGYTF. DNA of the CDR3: TGTGCCAGCAGCCTCCAGGGCTATGGCTACACCTTC.

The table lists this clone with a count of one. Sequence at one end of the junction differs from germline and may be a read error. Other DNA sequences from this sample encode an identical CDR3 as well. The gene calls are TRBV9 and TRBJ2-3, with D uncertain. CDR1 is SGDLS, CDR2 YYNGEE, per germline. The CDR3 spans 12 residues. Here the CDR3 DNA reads TGTGCCAGCAGCGTGGGCACTGATACGCAGTATTTT. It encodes CASSVGTDTQYF.

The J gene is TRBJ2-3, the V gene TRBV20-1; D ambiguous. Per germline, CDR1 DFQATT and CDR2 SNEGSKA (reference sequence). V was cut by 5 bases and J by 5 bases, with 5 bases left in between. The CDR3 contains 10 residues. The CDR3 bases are TGCAGTGCTGCACAAGATACGCAGTATTTT. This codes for CSAAQDTQYF.

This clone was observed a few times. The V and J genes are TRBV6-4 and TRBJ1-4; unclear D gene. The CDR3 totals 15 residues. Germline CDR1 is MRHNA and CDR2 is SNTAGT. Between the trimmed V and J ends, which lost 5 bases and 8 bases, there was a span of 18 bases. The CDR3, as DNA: TGTGCCAGCAGTACTACAGCATCCGGGGAGGAAAAACTGTTTTTT. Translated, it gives CASSTTASGEEKLFF.

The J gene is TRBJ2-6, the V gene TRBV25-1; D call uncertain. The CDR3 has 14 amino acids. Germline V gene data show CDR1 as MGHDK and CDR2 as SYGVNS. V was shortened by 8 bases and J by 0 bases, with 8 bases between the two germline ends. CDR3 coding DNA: TGTGCCAGCTACGACACCTCTGGGGCCAACGTCCTGACTTTC. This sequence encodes CASYDTSGANVLTF.